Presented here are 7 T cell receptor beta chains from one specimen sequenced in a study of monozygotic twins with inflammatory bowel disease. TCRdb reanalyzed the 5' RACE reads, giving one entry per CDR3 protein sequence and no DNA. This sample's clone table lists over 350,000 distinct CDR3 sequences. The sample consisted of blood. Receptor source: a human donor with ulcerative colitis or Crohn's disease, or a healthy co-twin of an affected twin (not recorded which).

This chain's CDR3 is CASSLIDSSNEQFF. The chain is built from TRBV5-1 and TRBJ2-1. CDR1 is SGHRS and CDR2 is YFSETQ in the germline V gene. The CDR3 covers 14 residues.

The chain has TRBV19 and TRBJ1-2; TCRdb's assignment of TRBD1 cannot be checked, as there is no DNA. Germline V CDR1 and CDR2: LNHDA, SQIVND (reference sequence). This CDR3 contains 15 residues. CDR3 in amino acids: CASSIATGGFYGYTF.

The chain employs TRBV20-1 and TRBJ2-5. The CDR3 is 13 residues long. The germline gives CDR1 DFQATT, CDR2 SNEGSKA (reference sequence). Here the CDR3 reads CSASKQVGETQYF.

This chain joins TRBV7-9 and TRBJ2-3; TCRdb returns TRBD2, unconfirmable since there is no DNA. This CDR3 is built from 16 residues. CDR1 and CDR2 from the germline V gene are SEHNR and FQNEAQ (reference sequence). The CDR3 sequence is CASSYDSGGIRDTQYF.

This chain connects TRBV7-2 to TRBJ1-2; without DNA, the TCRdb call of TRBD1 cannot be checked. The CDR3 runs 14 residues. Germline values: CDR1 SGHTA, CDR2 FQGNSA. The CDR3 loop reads CASSSPGRLYGYTF.

CDR3 sequence: CSVVLTLNTEAFF. The chain recombines TRBV29-1 with TRBJ1-1. The CDR3 loop spans 13 amino acids. In germline, CDR1 is SQVTM, CDR2 ANQGSEA.

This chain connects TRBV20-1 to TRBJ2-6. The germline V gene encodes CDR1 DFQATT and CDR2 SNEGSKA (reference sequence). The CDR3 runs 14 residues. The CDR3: CSASIQVGANVLTF.